This passage covers 24 T cell receptor beta chains from one sample sequenced in a study of PD-1 blockade in classical Hodgkin lymphoma. Described time point: cycle 4 day 1 (C4D1), after 6 weeks of nivolumab. Each of the patients experienced relapse following autologous stem cell transplantation, and their brentuximab vedotin exposure differed. Data came from immunoSEQ multiplex PCR; TCRdb stores just in-frame clones and leaves some out. The data show 100,000 or so clones, approximately 89% seen once. Sample: peripheral blood mononuclear cells (PBMCs), taken before the fourth cycle of nivolumab. Receptor source: a human donor with classical Hodgkin lymphoma.

This clone was detected a few times. The V gene is TRBV4-2, the J gene TRBJ1-5; possibly TRBD1 for D (5 bases). The germline V and J ends were trimmed by 0 bases and 4 bases, with 10 bases remaining between them. Germline lookup yields CDR1 LGHNA and CDR2 YNFKEQ. The CDR3 contains 15 residues. CDR3 coding DNA: TGTGCCAGCAGCCAAGAGTCAGGGTATAATCAGCCCCAGCATTTT. Its protein product is CASSQESGYNQPQHF.

The chain recombines TRBV13 with TRBJ1-3; D is unresolved. The germline V and J ends were trimmed by 5 bases and 2 bases, with 10 bases remaining between them. This CDR3 contains 14 residues. The V gene's germline CDR1 is PRHDT and CDR2 FYEKMQ (reference sequence). This CDR3 is CASSGDFAGNTIYF. As DNA, the CDR3 is TGTGCCAGCAGCGGGGATTTTGCTGGAAACACCATATATTTT.

Remarks on this clone: Additional DNA sequences in this sample encode the identical CDR3. The gene calls are TRBV6-5 and TRBJ2-7; D is uncertain. V was clipped by 7 bases and J by 2 bases, with 6 bases between them. CDR3 length: 11 amino acids. Germline V gene data show CDR1 as MNHEY and CDR2 as SVGAGI. The CDR3 reads CASKDPYEQYF. The CDR3 region has the DNA TGTGCCAGCAAAGACCCCTACGAGCAGTACTTC.

This chain connects TRBV6-5 to TRBJ2-1; 9 bases line up with TRBD1. Germline assignment: CDR1 MNHEY and CDR2 SVGAGI. The CDR3 sequence is 16 residues long. Unmatched junction bases numbered 6, after V lost 0 bases and J lost 6 bases. Here the CDR3 reads CASSYSLQGAFNEQFF. The CDR3 DNA reads as TGTGCCAGCAGTTACTCGCTACAGGGGGCGTTCAATGAGCAGTTCTTC.

V usage is TRBV28 and J usage is TRBJ1-5; D not resolved. CDR3 length: 13 residues. Germline V gene data show CDR1 as MDHEN and CDR2 as SYDVKM. Trimming took 6 bases from V and 11 from J, leaving 17 bases between them. CDR3 coding DNA: TGTGCCAGCAGCCCCAGGCGCCAAGTAGCCCAGCATTTT. Translation gives CASSPRRQVAQHF.

The V and J genes are TRBV5-1 and TRBJ2-7; TRBD1 agrees at 11 bases. Germline V CDR1 and CDR2: SGHRS, YFSETQ. V dropped 4 bases and J dropped 5; count of bases not matched to a gene: 8. The CDR3 contains 15 residues. Here the CDR3 reads CASSPWTGGDHEQYF. The CDR3 DNA is TGCGCCAGCAGCCCCTGGACAGGGGGCGACCACGAGCAGTACTTC.

This clone was seen once. The J gene is TRBJ1-2, the V gene TRBV11-2, with 7 bases identical to TRBD1. Unmatched junction bases numbered 9, after V lost 0 bases and J lost 8 bases. Germline CDR1 SGHAT, CDR2 FQNNGV. The CDR3 consists of 15 residues. Here the CDR3 reads CASSLDLATGRGYTF. Written as DNA, the CDR3 is TGTGCCAGCAGCTTAGATCTCGCGACAGGGCGAGGCTACACCTTC.

The rearrangement joins TRBV4-1 to TRBJ1-4, with TRBD1 as a possible D gene (5 bases). The CDR3 runs to 18 residues. CDR1 and CDR2 (germline): MGHRA, YSYEKL. Between the trimmed V and J ends, which lost 4 bases and 12 bases, there was a span of 30 bases. The CDR3 DNA reads as TGCGCCAGCAGCCTAGAAAACCGGGGCACGGGGAGAATTGAGGAACTGTTTTTT. It encodes CASSLENRGTGRIEELFF.

This chain links TRBV6-1 with TRBJ1-1; D is perhaps TRBD1 (5 bases). Germline values: CDR1 MNHNS, CDR2 SASEGT. There are 12 residues in the CDR3. V was trimmed by 1 base and J by 7 bases, leaving 7 bases between them. The CDR3 loop reads CASSEGGDEAFF. In DNA form, the CDR3 reads TGTGCCAGCAGTGAAGGAGGGGATGAAGCTTTCTTT.

The V call is TRBV28, the J call TRBJ1-2; maybe TRBD1 (6 bases). Germline CDR1 is MDHEN and CDR2 is SYDVKM. The CDR3 sequence is 15 residues long. Trimming cost V 7 bases and J 0 bases, with 15 bases left between them. CDR3 in amino acids: CASTEGGATNYGYTF. CDR3 DNA: TGTGCCAGCACCGAAGGGGGGGCCACTAACTATGGCTACACCTTC.

This chain's CDR3 is CASSYSRDTKQYF. Written as DNA, the CDR3 is TGTGCCAGCAGTTACTCCCGGGACACCAAGCAGTACTTC. V gene TRBV6-5 combines with J gene TRBJ2-7; possibly TRBD1 for D (6 bases). Deletions cut 0 bases from V and 8 bases from J, with 11 bases between. This CDR3 is 13 amino acids long. CDR1 MNHEY and CDR2 SVGAGI come from the germline V gene.

This clone occurred once. V is TRBV2 and J is TRBJ1-2; D call uncertain. V gave up 6 bases and J gave up 2 bases, with 13 bases separating them. This CDR3 comprises 14 residues. The germline CDR1 and CDR2 sequences are SNHLY and FYNNEI. The CDR3 DNA reads as TGTGCCAGCAGCCGGTCCAGTTTAAACTATGGCTACACCTTC. Encoded protein: CASSRSSLNYGYTF.

The genes are TRBV2 and TRBJ2-1; 9 bases map to TRBD2. Trimming at V came to 5 bases and at J to 5 bases, leaving 4 bases not matched to a gene. This CDR3 spans 14 amino acids. The germline gives CDR1 SNHLY, CDR2 FYNNEI. The CDR3 nucleotides read TGTGCCAGCAGTTCCGGGACTAGCAACAATGAGCAGTTCTTC. Translated: CASSSGTSNNEQFF.

This rearrangement joins TRBV27 to TRBJ2-7; 11 bases fit TRBD2. The junction had 6 bases not matched to a gene; V was cut back by 5 bases and J by 3 bases. This CDR3 contains 15 residues. The germline V gene has CDR1 MNHEY and CDR2 SMNVEV (reference sequence). The CDR3 DNA reads TGTGCCAGCAGTCCCATAGCGGGAGGGGTCTACGAGCAGTACTTC. It specifies CASSPIAGGVYEQYF.

V and J are TRBV19 and TRBJ2-2; TRBD2 matches at 13 bases. The CDR3 extends over 18 amino acids. CDR1 and CDR2 (germline): LNHDA, SQIVND (reference sequence). The V gene end was trimmed by 3 bases and the J gene end by 3 bases; junction bases not matched to a gene: 7. In nucleotides, the CDR3 is TGTGCCAGTAGTATTAGGACTAGCGGGAGCCTCGACACCGGGGAGCTGTTTTTT. Protein: CASSIRTSGSLDTGELFF.

This clone was detected only once. This chain uses TRBV19 with TRBJ1-5; 8 bases are a match to TRBD1. V lost 5 bases to trimming and J lost 4 bases; unmatched junction nucleotides: 13. Germline lookup yields CDR1 LNHDA and CDR2 SQIVND (reference sequence). This CDR3 region has 17 residues. The CDR3 DNA is TGTGCCAGTAGTCCACGACAGGGGACGGGCTCTAATCAGCCCCAGCATTTT. Protein: CASSPRQGTGSNQPQHF.

The V call is TRBV11-2, the J call TRBJ1-2, with D perhaps TRBD1 (6 bases). The CDR3 is 15 amino acids. Germline CDR1 is SGHAT and CDR2 is FQNNGV. V gave up 4 bases and J gave up 0 bases, with 12 bases separating them. CDR3 DNA sequence: TGTGCCAGCAGCTCGTACAGGGTAGCTAACTATGGCTACACCTTC. Protein product: CASSSYRVANYGYTF.

The rearrangement joins TRBV19 to TRBJ1-5; 7 bases fit TRBD1. The CDR3 is 15 amino acids. In germline, CDR1 is LNHDA, CDR2 SQIVND (reference sequence). V trimming: 5 bases; J trimming: 0 bases; junction bases outside the gene matches: 4. CDR3 amino acids: CASSGDSYSNQPQHF. CDR3 DNA: TGTGCCAGTAGTGGGGACAGTTATAGCAATCAGCCCCAGCATTTT. The variable domain in full, completed from reference TRBV19 and TRBJ1-5, reads DGGITQSPKYLFRKEGQNVTLSCEQNLNHDAMYWYRQDPGQGLRLIYYSQIVNDFQKGDIAEGYSVSREKKESFPLTVTSAQKNPTAFYLCASSGDSYSNQPQHFGDGTRLSIL.

This clone appeared once. This sequence joins TRBV30 and TRBJ1-4, with D unclear. Looked up from germline, CDR1 is GTSNPN and CDR2 is SVGIG (reference sequence). CDR3 size: 13 residues. Deletions cut 3 bases from V and 1 base from J, with 6 bases between. CDR3: CAWSMGTNEKLFF. The CDR3 DNA sequence: TGTGCCTGGAGCATGGGAACTAATGAAAAACTGTTTTTT.

The genes are TRBV28 and TRBJ2-5; 7 bases agree with TRBD2. V was clipped by 6 bases and J by 5 bases; unmatched bases: 9. This CDR3 region has 14 residues. In germline, CDR1 is MDHEN, CDR2 SYDVKM. The CDR3 is CASSSTGLGETQYF. The CDR3 coding sequence is TGTGCCAGCAGCTCTACCGGACTAGGGGAGACCCAGTACTTC.

The chain joins TRBV5-1 to TRBJ1-4; 8 nucleotides line up with TRBD1. The CDR3 loop spans 16 amino acids. V lost 0 bases to trimming and J lost 8 bases; unmatched junction nucleotides: 9. Germline CDR1 SGHRS, CDR2 YFSETQ. CDR3 sequence reads: CASSLAGRGLYEKLFF. In DNA, the CDR3 is TGCGCCAGCAGCTTGGCCGGCAGGGGGCTTTACGAAAAACTGTTTTTT.

The chain joins TRBV4-3 to TRBJ1-1, with 10 bases identical to TRBD1. The germline V gene encodes CDR1 LGHNA and CDR2 YSLEER. The V segment lost 1 base and the J segment 7 bases; nucleotides outside the gene matches: 9. The CDR3 extends over 16 amino acids. The CDR3 DNA reads TGCGCCAGCAGCCAAGGATCCGGGACAGGGGCTGGTGAAGCTTTCTTT. Encoded protein: CASSQGSGTGAGEAFF.

The CDR3 sequence: CASSQAGRSAGGYTF. The CDR3 DNA is TGTGCCAGCAGCCAAGCGGGGCGATCCGCCGGCGGCTACACCTTC. V is TRBV14 and J is TRBJ1-2; D may be TRBD1 (5 bases). V was shortened by 1 base and J by 8 bases, with 17 bases between the two germline ends. The CDR3 length is 15 residues. Looked up from germline, CDR1 is SGHDN and CDR2 is FVKESK.

A note on this clone: Other DNA sequences in this specimen translate into the identical CDR3. This chain joins TRBV19 and TRBJ1-1; D might be TRBD1 (6 bases). Germline lookup yields CDR1 LNHDA and CDR2 SQIVND (reference sequence). CDR3 length equals 13 residues. Trimming stripped 3 bases from V and 8 bases from J, with 13 bases between. The CDR3 sequence: CASSILPGTEAFF. CDR3 sequence (DNA): TGTGCCAGTAGTATCCTCCCCGGGACAGAAGCTTTCTTT.